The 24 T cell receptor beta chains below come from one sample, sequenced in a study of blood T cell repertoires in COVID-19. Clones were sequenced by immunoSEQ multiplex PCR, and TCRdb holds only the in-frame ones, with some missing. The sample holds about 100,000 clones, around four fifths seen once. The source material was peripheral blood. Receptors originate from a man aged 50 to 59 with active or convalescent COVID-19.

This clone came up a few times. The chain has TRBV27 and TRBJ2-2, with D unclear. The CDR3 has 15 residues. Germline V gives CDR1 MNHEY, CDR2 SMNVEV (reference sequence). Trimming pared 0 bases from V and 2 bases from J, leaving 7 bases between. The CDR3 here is CASSLSWLNTGELFF. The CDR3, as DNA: TGTGCCAGCAGTTTATCGTGGCTCAACACCGGGGAGCTGTTTTTT.

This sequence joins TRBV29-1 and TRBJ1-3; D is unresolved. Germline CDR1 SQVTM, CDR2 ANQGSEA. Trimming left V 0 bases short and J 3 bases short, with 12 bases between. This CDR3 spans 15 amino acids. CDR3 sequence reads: CSVEELGRDGNTIYF. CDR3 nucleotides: TGCAGCGTTGAAGAACTAGGGAGGGATGGAAACACCATATATTTT.

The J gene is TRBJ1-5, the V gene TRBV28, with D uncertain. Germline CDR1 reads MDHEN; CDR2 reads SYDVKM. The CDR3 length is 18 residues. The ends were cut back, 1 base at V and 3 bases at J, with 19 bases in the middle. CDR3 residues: CASSLLGPRRGNNQPQHF. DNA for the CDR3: TGTGCCAGCAGTTTATTGGGTCCCCGTCGAGGGAACAATCAGCCCCAGCATTTT.

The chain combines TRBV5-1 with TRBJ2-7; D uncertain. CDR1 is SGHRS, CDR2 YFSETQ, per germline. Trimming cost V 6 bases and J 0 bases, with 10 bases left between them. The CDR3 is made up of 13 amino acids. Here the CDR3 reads CASNSGSSYEQYF. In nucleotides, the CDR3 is TGCGCCAGCAATTCAGGTAGCTCCTACGAGCAGTACTTC.

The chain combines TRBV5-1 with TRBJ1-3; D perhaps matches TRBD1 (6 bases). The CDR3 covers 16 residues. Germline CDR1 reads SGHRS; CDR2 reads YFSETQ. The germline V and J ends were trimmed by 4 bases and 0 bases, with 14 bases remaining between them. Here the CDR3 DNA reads TGCGCCAGCAGCCGGGCAGGGGTTAACTCTGGAAACACCATATATTTT. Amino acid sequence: CASSRAGVNSGNTIYF.

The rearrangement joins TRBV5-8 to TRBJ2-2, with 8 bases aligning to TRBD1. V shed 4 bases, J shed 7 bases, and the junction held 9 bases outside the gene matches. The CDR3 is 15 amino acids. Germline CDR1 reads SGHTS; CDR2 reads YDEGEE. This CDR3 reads CASSPGQGSIGELFF. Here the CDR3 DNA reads TGTGCCAGCAGCCCCGGACAGGGATCGATCGGGGAGCTGTTTTTT.

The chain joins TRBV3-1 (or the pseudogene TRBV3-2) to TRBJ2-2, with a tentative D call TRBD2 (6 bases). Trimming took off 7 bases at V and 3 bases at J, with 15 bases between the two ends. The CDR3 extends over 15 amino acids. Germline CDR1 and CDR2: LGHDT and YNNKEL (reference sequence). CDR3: CASNTPGSDTGELFF. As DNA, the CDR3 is TGTGCCAGCAATACCCCCGGGAGCGACACCGGGGAGCTGTTTTTT.

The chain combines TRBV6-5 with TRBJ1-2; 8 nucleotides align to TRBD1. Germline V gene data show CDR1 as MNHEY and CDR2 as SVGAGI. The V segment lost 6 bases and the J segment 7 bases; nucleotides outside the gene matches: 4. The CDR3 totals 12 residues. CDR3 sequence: CASRQGVGGYTF. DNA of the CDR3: TGTGCCAGCAGACAGGGGGTCGGTGGCTACACCTTC.

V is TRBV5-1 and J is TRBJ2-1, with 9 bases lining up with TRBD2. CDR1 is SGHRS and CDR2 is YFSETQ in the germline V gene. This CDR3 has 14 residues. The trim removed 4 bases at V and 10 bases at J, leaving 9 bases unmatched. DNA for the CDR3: TGCGCCAGCAGCCCGACCAGGACTAGCGTCGAGCAGTTCTTC. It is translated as CASSPTRTSVEQFF.

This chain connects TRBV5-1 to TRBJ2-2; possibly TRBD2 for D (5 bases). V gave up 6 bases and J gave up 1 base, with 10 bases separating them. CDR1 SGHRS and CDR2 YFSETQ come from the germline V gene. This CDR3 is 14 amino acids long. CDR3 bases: TGCGCCAGCACAGGAGCGGAGAACACCGGGGAGCTGTTTTTT. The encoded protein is CASTGAENTGELFF.

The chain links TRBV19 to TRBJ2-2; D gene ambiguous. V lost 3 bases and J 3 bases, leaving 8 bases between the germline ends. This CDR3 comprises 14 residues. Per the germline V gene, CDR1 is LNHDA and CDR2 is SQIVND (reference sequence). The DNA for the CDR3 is TGTGCCAGTAGTATCAATCTAGACACCGGGGAGCTGTTTTTT. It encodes CASSINLDTGELFF.

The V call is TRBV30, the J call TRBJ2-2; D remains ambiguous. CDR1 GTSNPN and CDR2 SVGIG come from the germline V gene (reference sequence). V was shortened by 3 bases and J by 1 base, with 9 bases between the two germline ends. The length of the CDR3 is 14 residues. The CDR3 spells CAWRLSGNTGELFF. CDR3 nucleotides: TGTGCCTGGAGACTCTCCGGGAACACCGGGGAGCTGTTTTTT.

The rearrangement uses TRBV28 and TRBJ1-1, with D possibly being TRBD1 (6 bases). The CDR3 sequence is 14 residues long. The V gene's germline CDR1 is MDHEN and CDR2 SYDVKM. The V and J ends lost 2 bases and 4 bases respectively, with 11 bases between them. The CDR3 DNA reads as TGTGCCAGCAGTTTAAGAGAAGGGGGCACTGAAGCTTTCTTT. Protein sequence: CASSLREGGTEAFF.

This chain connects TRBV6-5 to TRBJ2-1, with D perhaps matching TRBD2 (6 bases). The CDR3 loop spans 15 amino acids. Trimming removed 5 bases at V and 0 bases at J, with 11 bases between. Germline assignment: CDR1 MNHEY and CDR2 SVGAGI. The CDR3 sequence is CASSRAGYSYNEQFF. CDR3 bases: TGTGCCAGCAGTCGAGCGGGCTACTCCTACAATGAGCAGTTCTTC.

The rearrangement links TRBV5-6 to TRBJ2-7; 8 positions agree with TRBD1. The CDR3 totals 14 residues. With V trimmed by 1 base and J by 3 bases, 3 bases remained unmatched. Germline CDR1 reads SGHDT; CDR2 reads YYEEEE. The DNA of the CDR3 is TGTGCCAGCAGCTTGCGACAGGGGCGCTACGAGCAGTACTTC. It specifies CASSLRQGRYEQYF.

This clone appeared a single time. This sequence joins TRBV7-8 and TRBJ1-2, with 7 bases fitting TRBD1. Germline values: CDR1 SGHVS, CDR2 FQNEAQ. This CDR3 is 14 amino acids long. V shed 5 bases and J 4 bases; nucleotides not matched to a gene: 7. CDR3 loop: CASSPTGSSYGYTF. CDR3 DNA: TGTGCCAGCAGCCCGACAGGGTCTAGCTATGGCTACACCTTC.

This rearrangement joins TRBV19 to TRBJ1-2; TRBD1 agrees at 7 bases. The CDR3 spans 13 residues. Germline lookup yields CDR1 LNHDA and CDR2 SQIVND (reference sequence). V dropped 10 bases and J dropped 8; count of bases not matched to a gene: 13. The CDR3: CATTETGAYGYTF. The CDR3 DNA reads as TGTGCCACCACAGAAACAGGGGCTTACGGCTACACCTTC. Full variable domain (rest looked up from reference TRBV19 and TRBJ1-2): DGGITQSPKYLFRKEGQNVTLSCEQNLNHDAMYWYRQDPGQGLRLIYYSQIVNDFQKGDIAEGYSVSREKKESFPLTVTSAQKNPTAFYLCATTETGAYGYTFGSGTRLTVV.

CDR3 protein: CASSEREGTEAFF. Written as DNA, the CDR3 is TGTGCCAGCAGTGAACGGGAGGGCACTGAAGCTTTCTTT. The genes are TRBV12-3 or TRBV12-4 and TRBJ1-1, with D unclear. CDR3 size: 13 residues. V lost 5 bases and J 4 bases, leaving 11 bases between the germline ends.

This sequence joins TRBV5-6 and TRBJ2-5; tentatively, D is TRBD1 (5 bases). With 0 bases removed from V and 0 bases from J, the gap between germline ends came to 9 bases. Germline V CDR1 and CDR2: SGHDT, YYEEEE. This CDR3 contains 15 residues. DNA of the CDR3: TGTGCCAGCAGCTTGGGGGCAGGGTACCAAGAGACCCAGTACTTC. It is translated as CASSLGAGYQETQYF.

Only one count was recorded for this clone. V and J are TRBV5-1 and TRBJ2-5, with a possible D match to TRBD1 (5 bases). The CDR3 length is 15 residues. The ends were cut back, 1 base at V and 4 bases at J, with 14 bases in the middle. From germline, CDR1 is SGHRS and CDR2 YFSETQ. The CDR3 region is CASSLSGMWIETQYF. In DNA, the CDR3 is TGCGCCAGCAGCTTGTCAGGGATGTGGATAGAGACCCAGTACTTC.

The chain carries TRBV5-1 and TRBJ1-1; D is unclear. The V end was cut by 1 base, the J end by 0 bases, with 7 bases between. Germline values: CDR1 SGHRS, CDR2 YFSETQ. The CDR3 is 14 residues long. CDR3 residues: CASSLYSMNTEAFF. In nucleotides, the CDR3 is TGCGCCAGCAGCTTGTACAGCATGAACACTGAAGCTTTCTTT. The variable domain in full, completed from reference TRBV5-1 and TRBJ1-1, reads KAGVTQTPRYLIKTRGQQVTLSCSPISGHRSVSWYQQTPGQGLQFLFEYFSETQRNKGNFPGRFSGRQFSNSRSEMNVSTLELGDSALYLCASSLYSMNTEAFFGQGTRLTVV.

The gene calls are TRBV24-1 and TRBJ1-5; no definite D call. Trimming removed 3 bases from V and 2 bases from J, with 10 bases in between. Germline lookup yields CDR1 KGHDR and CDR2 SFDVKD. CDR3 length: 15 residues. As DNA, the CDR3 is TGTGCCACCAGTGATGAGGGAGAGGGCAATCAGCCCCAGCATTTT. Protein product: CATSDEGEGNQPQHF.

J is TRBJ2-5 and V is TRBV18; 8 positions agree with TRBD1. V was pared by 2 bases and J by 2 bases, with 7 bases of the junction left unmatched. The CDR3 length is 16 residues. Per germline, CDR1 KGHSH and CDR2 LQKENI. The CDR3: CASSPKRQGRQETQYF. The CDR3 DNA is TGTGCCAGCTCACCAAAAAGACAGGGGAGGCAAGAGACCCAGTACTTC.

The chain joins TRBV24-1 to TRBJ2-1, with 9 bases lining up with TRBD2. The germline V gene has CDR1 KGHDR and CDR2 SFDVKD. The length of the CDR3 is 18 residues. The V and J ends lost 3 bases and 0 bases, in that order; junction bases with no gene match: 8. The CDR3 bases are TGTGCCACCAGTGATAGCGCTGCGGGGGGGAGCTCCTACAATGAGCAGTTCTTC. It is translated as CATSDSAAGGSSYNEQFF.